The clone carrying this T cell receptor (beta chain) was counted at least ten times. RNA transcripts gave rise to amplified TCR beta CDR3 regions. Using the HTBI primer set, a first-round RT-PCR was run on the TCR CDR3. TCRdb processed the multiplex PCR reads anew with MiXCR; each CDR3 protein has one entry. The table includes about 350,000 distinct CDR3 sequences, about 14% detected once. These data are taken from a study of T cells in Graves' hyperthyroidism and ophthalmopathy. Germline V gene data show CDR1 as SEHNR and CDR2 as FQNEAQ (reference sequence). This CDR3 comprises 15 residues. Trimming removed 5 bases from V and 4 bases from J, with 16 bases in between.

This sequence originates from a woman aged 25 to 39 with Graves' hyperthyroidism. The sample taken for sequencing was blood. The V and J genes are TRBV7-9 and TRBJ2-3; D call uncertain. The CDR3: CASSPPRSGPDTQYF. The DNA for the CDR3 is TGTGCCAGCAGCCCTCCCAGGTCAGGTCCAGATACGCAGTATTTT.